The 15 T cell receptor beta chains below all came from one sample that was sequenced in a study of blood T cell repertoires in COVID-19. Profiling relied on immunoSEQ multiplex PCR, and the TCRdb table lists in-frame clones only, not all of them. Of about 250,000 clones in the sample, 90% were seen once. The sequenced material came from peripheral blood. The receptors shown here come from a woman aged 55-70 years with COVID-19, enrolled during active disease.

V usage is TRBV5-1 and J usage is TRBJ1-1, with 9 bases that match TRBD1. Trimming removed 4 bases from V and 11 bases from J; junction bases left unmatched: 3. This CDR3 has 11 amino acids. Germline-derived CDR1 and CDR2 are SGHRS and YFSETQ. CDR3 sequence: CASSGQGMAFF. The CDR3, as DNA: TGCGCCAGCAGCGGACAGGGGATGGCTTTCTTT.

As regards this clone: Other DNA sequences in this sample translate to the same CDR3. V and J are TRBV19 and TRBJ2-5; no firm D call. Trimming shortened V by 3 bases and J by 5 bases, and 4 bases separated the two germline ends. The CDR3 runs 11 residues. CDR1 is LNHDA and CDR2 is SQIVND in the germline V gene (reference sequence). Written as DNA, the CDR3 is TGTGCCAGTAGTATTTCGGAGACCCAGTACTTC. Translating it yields CASSISETQYF. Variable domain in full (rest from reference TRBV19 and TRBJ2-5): DGGITQSPKYLFRKEGQNVTLSCEQNLNHDAMYWYRQDPGQGLRLIYYSQIVNDFQKGDIAEGYSVSREKKESFPLTVTSAQKNPTAFYLCASSISETQYFGPGTRLLVL.

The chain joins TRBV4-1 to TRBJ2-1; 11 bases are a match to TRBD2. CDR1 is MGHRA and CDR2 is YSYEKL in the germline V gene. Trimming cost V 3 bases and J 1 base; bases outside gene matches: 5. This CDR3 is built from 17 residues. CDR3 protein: CASSQTSSGGSYNEQFF. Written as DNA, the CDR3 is TGCGCCAGCAGCCAGACGTCTAGCGGGGGGTCCTACAATGAGCAGTTCTTC.

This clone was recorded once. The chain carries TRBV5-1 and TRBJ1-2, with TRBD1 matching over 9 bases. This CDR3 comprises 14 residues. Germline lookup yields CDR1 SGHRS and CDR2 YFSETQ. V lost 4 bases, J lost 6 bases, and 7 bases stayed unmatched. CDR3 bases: TGCGCCAGCAGCCGGGGACAGGGAGGCGATGGCTACACCTTC. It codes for CASSRGQGGDGYTF.

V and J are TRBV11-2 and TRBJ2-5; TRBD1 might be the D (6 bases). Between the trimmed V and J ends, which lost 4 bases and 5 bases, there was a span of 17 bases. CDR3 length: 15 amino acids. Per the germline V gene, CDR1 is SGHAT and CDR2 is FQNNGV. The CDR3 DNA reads TGTGCCAGCAGCTCGCAGGGGTTTGTCAGGGAGACCCAGTACTTC. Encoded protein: CASSSQGFVRETQYF. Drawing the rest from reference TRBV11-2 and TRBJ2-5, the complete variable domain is EAGVAQSPRYKIIEKRQSVAFWCNPISGHATLYWYQQILGQGPKLLIQFQNNGVVDDSQLPKDRFSAERLKGVDSTLKIQPAKLEDSAVYLCASSSQGFVRETQYFGPGTRLLVL.

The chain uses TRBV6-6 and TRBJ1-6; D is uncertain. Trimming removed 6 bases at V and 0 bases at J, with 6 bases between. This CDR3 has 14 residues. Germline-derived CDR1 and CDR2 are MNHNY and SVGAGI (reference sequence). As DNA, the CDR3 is TGTGCCAGCAGAGATAGCTCCTATAATTCACCCCTCCACTTT. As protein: CASRDSSYNSPLHF.

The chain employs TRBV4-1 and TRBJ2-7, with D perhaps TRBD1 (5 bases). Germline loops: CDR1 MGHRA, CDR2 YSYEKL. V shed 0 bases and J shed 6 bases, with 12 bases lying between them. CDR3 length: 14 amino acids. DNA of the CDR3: TGCGCCAGCAGCCAAGATCGGTATAGGGGCGAGCAGTACTTC. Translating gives CASSQDRYRGEQYF.

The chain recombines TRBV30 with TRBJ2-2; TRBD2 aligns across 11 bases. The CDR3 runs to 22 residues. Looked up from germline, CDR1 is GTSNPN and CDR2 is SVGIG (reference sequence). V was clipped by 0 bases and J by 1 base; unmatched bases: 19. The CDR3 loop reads CAWSVAYLFQGLAGGNTGELFF. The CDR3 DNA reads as TGTGCCTGGAGTGTTGCCTATTTATTCCAAGGACTAGCGGGCGGGAACACCGGGGAGCTGTTTTTT.

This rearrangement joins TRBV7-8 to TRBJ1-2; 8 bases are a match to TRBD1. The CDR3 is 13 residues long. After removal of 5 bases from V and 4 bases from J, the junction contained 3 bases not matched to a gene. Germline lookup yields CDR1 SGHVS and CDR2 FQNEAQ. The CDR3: CASSPGQVYGYTF. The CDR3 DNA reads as TGTGCCAGCAGCCCGGGACAGGTCTATGGCTACACCTTC. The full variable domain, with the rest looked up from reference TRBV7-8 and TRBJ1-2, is GAGVSQSPRYKVAKRGQDVALRCDPISGHVSLFWYQQALGQGPEFLTYFQNEAQLDKSGLPSDRFFAERPEGSVSTLKIQRTQQEDSAVYLCASSPGQVYGYTFGSGTRLTVV.

The CDR3 reads CASSLLTVNEQFF. The CDR3 DNA reads as TGTGCCAGTAGTCTATTGACAGTCAATGAGCAGTTCTTC. The genes are TRBV19 and TRBJ2-1; possible D gene TRBD1, 5 bases. Germline-derived CDR1 and CDR2 are LNHDA and SQIVND (reference sequence). The V end was cut by 5 bases, the J end by 6 bases, with 11 bases between. CDR3 length: 13 residues. The full variable domain, with the rest looked up from reference TRBV19 and TRBJ2-1, is DGGITQSPKYLFRKEGQNVTLSCEQNLNHDAMYWYRQDPGQGLRLIYYSQIVNDFQKGDIAEGYSVSREKKESFPLTVTSAQKNPTAFYLCASSLLTVNEQFFGPGTRLTVL.

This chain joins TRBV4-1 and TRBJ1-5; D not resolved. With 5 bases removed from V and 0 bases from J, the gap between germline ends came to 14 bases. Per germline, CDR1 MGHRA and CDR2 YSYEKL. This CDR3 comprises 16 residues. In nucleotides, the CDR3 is TGCGCCAGCAGCGAACGTAGCCTCTATAGCAATCAGCCCCAGCATTTT. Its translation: CASSERSLYSNQPQHF.

The CDR3 reads CASSEGTGAGLGQYF. Written as DNA, the CDR3 is TGCGCCAGCAGCGAAGGGACAGGGGCTGGATTAGGGCAGTACTTC. This rearrangement joins TRBV4-3 to TRBJ2-7, with 10 nucleotides matching TRBD1. Germline V lookup: CDR1 LGHNA, CDR2 YSLEER. J gave up 9 bases and V 5 bases, and 13 bases lay outside the gene matches. There are 15 residues in the CDR3.

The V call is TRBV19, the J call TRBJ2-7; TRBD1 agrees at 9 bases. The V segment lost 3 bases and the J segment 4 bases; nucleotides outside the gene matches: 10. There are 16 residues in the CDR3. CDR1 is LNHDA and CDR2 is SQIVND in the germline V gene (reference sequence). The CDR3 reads CASSIGPQGAGYEQYF. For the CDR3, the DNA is TGTGCCAGTAGTATCGGCCCACAGGGGGCGGGATACGAGCAGTACTTC.

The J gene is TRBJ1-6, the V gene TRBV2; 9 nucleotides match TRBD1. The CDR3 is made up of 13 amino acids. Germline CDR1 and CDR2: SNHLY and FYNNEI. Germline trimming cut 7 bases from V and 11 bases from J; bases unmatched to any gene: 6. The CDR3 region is CASTTGGRTPLHF. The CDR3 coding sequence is TGTGCCAGCACAACAGGGGGCCGGACACCCCTCCACTTT.

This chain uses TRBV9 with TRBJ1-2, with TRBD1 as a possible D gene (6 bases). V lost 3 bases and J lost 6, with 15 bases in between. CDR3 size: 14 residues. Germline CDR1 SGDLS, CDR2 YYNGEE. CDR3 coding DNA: TGTGCCAGCAGCGCAGGACAGAGCCTAAATGGCTACACCTTC. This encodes CASSAGQSLNGYTF.